The 2 T cell receptor beta chains in this list originate from one sample, sequenced in a study of shared clonotypes between healthy human individuals. The method was immunoSEQ multiplex PCR; TCRdb's version includes in-frame clones alone and lacks a portion of them. The sample comprises some 600,000 clones, approximately 96% of which are singletons, and 0.11% rests with the top ten. It was CD45RO-negative cells, positively selected for CCR7, that made up naive CD8 cells, with terminally differentiated effector memory CD45RA+ cells excluded. The sample taken for sequencing was naive CD8+ T cells sorted from blood. These receptors were taken from a woman in her 30s in good health.

The chain joins TRBV6-1 to TRBJ1-2, with 7 positions matching TRBD1. The CDR3 is made up of 14 amino acids. V dropped 6 bases and J dropped 6; count of bases not matched to a gene: 10. CDR1 and CDR2 (germline): MNHNS, SASEGT. As DNA, the CDR3 is TGTGCCAGCAGCCAGACAGGGTCAAGAGATGGCTACACCTTC. Its translation is CASSQTGSRDGYTF.

This chain joins TRBV4-1 and TRBJ2-7, with D possibly matching TRBD1 (6 bases). Trimming removed 4 bases at V and 4 bases at J, with 11 bases between. Germline CDR1 is MGHRA and CDR2 is YSYEKL. The CDR3 length is 13 residues. The CDR3 here is CASSPGQLYEQYF. In DNA form, the CDR3 reads TGCGCCAGCAGCCCTGGACAGCTTTACGAGCAGTACTTC.